Included here is one T cell receptor beta chain sequence, with context. These data belong to a study of T cell responses to AZD1222 COVID-19 vaccine. The protocol was immunoSEQ multiplex PCR, while the TCRdb copy is restricted to in-frame clones and leaves out a portion. The repertoire holds about 110,000 clones, with roughly 90% as singletons. The CDR3 runs to 14 residues. Germline V gene data show CDR1 as KGHSH and CDR2 as LQKENI. Trimming at V came to 2 bases and at J to 5 bases, leaving 4 bases not matched to a gene. The TCR originated in an adult who received the AZD1222 COVID-19 vaccine. Sequenced here: peripheral blood, sampled 28 days after the second AZD1222 dose. The chain joins TRBV18 to TRBJ1-1, with TRBD1 identical over 8 bases. This CDR3 is CASSPYRGETEAFF. DNA for the CDR3: TGTGCCAGCTCACCATACAGGGGGGAGACTGAAGCTTTCTTT.